This TCR beta chain was captured in a study of OX40 agonist ivuxolimab in advanced cancers. About the research overall: Every 2 weeks, ivuxolimab was infused into the patients intravenously at between 0.01 and 10 mg/kg.

The CDR3 totals 17 residues. The J segment lost 3 bases and the V segment lost 2 bases, leaving 9 bases of the junction unmatched. CDR1 is MNHNS and CDR2 is SASEGT in the germline V gene. Only in-frame clones appear in the TCRdb table, and some are missing; sequencing was by immunoSEQ multiplex PCR. This repertoire shows around 95,000 clones, roughly 93% found once; its top ten account for roughly 0.75%. This clonotype was sampled from an adult with an advanced solid tumor such as melanoma, head and neck, liver or kidney cancer. This specimen consisted of CD4+ or CD8+ T cells sorted from blood, obtained in a trial of the OX40 agonist ivuxolimab. The chain employs TRBV6-1 and TRBJ2-3, with TRBD2 identical over 9 bases. As DNA, the CDR3 is TGTGCCAGCAGTGAAAGTCTGGCTAGCGGGATTACAGATACGCAGTATTTT. It specifies CASSESLASGITDTQYF.